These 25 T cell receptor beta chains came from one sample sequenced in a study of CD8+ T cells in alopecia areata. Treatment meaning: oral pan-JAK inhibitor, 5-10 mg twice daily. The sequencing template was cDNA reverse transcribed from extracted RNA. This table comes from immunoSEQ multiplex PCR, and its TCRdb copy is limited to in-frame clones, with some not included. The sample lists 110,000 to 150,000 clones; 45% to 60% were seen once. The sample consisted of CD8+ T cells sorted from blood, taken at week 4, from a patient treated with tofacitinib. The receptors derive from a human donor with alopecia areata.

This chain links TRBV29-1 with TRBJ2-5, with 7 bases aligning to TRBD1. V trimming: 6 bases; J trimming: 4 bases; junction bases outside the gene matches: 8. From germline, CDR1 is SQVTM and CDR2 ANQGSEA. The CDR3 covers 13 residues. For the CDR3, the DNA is TGCAGCGTAACCACGACAGGGCCAGAGACCCAGTACTTC. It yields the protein CSVTTTGPETQYF.

CDR3 nucleotides: TGTGCCAGCAGCTGGGACGCCAGCGGGGCCGCTTTCTTT. It is translated as CASSWDASGAAFF. This sequence joins TRBV5-6 and TRBJ1-1; maybe TRBD1 (5 bases). The germline V gene encodes CDR1 SGHDT and CDR2 YYEEEE. The CDR3 spans 13 residues. V lost 3 bases and J lost 11, with 17 bases in between. The whole variable domain, remainder taken from reference TRBV5-6 and TRBJ1-1, is DAGVTQSPTHLIKTRGQQVTLRCSPKSGHDTVSWYQQALGQGPQFIFQYYEEEERQRGNFPDRFSGHQFPNYSSELNVNALLLGDSALYLCASSWDASGAAFFGQGTRLTVV.

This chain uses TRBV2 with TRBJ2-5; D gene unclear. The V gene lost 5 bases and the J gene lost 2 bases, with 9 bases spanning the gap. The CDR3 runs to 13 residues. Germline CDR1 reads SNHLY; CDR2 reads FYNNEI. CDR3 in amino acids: CASSQEGQETQYF. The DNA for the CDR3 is TGTGCCAGCAGTCAGGAAGGTCAAGAGACCCAGTACTTC.

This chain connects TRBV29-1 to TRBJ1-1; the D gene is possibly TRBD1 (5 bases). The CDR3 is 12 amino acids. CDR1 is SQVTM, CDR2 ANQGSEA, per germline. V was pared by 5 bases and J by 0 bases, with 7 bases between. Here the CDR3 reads CSVRQLNTEAFF. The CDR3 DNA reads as TGCAGCGTTAGACAGTTGAACACTGAAGCTTTCTTT.

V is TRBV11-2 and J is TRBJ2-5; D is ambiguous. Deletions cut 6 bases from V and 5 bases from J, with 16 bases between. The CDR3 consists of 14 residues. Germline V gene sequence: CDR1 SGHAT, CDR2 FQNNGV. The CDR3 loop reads CASRSNQARETQYF. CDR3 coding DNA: TGTGCCAGCAGAAGTAATCAGGCCCGGGAGACCCAGTACTTC.

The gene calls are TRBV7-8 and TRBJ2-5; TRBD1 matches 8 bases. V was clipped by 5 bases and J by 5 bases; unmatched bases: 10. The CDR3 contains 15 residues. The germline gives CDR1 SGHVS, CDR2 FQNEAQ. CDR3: CASSIRTGRVETQYF. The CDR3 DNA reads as TGTGCCAGCAGCATACGGACAGGGCGAGTGGAGACCCAGTACTTC.

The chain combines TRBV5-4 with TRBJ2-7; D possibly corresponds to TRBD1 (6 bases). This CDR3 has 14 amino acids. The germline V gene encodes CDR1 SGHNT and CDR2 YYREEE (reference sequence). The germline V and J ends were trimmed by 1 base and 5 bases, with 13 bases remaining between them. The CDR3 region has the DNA TGTGCCAGCAGCTTGTACAGGGAGTTCCACGAGCAGTACTTC. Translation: CASSLYREFHEQYF.

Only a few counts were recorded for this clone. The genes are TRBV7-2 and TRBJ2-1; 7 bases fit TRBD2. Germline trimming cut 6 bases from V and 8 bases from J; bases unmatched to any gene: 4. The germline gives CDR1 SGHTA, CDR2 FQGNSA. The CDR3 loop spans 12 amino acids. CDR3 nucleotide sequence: TGTGCCAGCAGACTAGCGTGGGATGAGCAGTTCTTC. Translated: CASRLAWDEQFF.

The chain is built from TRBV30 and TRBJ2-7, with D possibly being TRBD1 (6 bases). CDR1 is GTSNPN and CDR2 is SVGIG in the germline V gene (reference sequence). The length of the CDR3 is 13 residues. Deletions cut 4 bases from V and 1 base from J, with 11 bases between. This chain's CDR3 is CAWTRTASYEQYF. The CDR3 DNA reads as TGTGCCTGGACTCGGACAGCATCCTACGAGCAGTACTTC.

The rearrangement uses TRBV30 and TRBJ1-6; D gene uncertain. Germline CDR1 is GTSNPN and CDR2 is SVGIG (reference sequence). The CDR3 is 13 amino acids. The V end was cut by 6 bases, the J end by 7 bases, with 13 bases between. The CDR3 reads CACLDGRNSPLHF. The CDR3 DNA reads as TGTGCCTGCCTGGACGGAAGAAATTCACCCCTCCACTTT.

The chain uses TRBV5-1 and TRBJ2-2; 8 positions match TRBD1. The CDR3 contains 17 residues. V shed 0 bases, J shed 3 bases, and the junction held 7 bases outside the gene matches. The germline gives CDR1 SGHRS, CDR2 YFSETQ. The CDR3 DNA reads TGCGCCAGCAGCTTGGCCGTGGGGACAGGAGACACCGGGGAGCTGTTTTTT. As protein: CASSLAVGTGDTGELFF.

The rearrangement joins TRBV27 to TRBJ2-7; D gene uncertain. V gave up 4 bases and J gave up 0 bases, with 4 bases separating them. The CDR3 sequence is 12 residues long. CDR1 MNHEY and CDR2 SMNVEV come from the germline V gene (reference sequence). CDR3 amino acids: CASSSSSYEQYF. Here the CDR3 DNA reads TGTGCCAGCAGTTCGAGCTCCTACGAGCAGTACTTC.

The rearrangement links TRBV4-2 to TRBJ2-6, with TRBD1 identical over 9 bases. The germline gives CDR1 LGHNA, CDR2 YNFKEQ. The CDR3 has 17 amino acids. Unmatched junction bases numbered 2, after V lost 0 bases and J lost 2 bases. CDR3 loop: CASSQEQGAAGANVLTF. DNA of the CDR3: TGTGCCAGCAGCCAAGAACAGGGGGCCGCTGGGGCCAACGTCCTGACTTTC.

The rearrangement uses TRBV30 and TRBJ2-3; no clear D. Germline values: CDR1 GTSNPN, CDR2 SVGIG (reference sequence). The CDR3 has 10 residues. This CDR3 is CGFWTDTQYF. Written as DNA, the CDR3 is TGTGGTTTTTGGACAGATACGCAGTATTTT. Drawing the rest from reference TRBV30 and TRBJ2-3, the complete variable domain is SQTIHQWPATLVQPVGSPLSLECTVEGTSNPNLYWYRQAAGRGLQLLFYSVGIGQISSEVPQNLSASRPQDRQFILSSKKLLLSDSGFYLCGFWTDTQYFGPGTRLTVL.

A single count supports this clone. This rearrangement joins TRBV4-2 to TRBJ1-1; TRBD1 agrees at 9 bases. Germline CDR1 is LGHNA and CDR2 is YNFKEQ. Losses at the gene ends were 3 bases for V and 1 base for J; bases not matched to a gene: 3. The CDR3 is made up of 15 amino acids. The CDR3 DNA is TGTGCCAGCAGCCAGGACAGGGGTCCGAACACTGAAGCTTTCTTT. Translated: CASSQDRGPNTEAFF.

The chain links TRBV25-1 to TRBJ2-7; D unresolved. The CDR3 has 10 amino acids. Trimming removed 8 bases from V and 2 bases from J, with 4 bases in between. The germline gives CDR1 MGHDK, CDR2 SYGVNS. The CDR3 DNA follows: TGTGCCAGCGGGGCCTACGAGCAGTACTTC. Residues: CASGAYEQYF.

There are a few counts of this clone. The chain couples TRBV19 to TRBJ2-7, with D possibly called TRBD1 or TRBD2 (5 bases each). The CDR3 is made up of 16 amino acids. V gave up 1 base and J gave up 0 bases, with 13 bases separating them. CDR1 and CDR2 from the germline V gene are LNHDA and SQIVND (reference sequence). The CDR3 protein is CASSIGGTLYSYEQYF. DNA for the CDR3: TGTGCCAGTAGTATAGGGGGGACCTTATACTCCTACGAGCAGTACTTC.

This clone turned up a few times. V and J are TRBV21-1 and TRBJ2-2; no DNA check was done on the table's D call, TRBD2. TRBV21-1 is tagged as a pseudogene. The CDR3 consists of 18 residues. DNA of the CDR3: TGTGCCAGCAGCATACGGCGATCGACTGAGTCGAACACCGGGGAGCTGTTTTTT. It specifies CASSIRRSTESNTGELFF.

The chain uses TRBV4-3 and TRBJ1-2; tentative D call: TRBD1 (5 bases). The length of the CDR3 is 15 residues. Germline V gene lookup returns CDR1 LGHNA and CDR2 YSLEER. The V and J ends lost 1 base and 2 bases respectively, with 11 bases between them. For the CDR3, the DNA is TGCGCCAGCAGCCAAGGGTGGGGCGGGAACTATGGCTACACCTTC. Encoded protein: CASSQGWGGNYGYTF.

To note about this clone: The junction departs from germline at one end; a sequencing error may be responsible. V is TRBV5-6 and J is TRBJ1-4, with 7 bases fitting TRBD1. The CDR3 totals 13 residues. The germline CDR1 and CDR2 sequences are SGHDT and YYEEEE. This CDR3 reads CASSLEEGGTVSF. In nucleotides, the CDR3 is TGTGCCAGCAGCTTGGAAGAGGGTGGGACAGTGTCTTTT.

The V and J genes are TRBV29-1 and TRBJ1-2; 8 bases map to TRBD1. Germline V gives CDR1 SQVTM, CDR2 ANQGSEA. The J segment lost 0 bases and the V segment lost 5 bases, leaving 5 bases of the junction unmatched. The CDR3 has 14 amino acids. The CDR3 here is CSVYSTGANYGYTF. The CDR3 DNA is TGCAGCGTTTATTCGACAGGGGCTAACTATGGCTACACCTTC.

CDR3 amino acids: CASSPEGAYGYTF. DNA for the CDR3: TGTGCCAGCAGCCCAGAGGGGGCCTATGGCTACACCTTC. The V and J genes are TRBV25-1 and TRBJ1-2, with 7 bases identical to TRBD1. V shed 6 bases, J shed 4 bases, and the junction held 5 bases outside the gene matches. The CDR3 has 13 residues. Germline assignment: CDR1 MGHDK and CDR2 SYGVNS.

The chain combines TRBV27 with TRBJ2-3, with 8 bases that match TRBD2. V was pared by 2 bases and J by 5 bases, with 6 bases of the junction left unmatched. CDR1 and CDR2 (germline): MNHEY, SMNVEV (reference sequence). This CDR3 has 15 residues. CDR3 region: CASSLRGGQGDTQYF. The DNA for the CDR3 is TGTGCCAGCAGTTTACGGGGGGGGCAGGGAGATACGCAGTATTTT.

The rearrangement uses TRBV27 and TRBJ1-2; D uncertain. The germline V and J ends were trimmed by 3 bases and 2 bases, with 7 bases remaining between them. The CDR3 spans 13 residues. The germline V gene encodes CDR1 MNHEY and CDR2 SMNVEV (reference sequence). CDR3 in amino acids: CASSFAENYGYTF. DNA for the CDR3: TGTGCCAGCAGTTTTGCTGAAAACTATGGCTACACCTTC.

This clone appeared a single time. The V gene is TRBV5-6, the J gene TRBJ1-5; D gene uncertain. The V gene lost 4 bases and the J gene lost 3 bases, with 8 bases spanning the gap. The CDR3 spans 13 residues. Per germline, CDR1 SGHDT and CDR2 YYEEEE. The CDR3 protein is CASSPTPNQPQHF. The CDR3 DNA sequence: TGTGCCAGCAGCCCCACCCCCAATCAGCCCCAGCATTTT.